This T cell receptor (beta chain) derives from a study of regulatory T cells in long-lasting Graves disease. Turning to the study itself: Antithyroid drug exposure in newly diagnosed Graves' patients had lasted under 3 months.

This clonotype has ten or more counts. What it recognizes is unknown. Findings and limits, study-wide: Accuracy could have been hurt by small sample size.

Time point reported: newly diagnosed GD, antithyroid drugs for less than 3 months. After RNA was extracted from PBMCs, the TCR library was made from it. Construction of the TCR beta libraries employed iRepertoire HTBI primers in conjunction with Arm-PCR of CDR3 regions. Using its own MiXCR run on the multiplex PCR reads, TCRdb lists one record per CDR3 protein. The sample has roughly 250,000 distinct CDR3 sequences; roughly 18% are singletons. These sequences were also reported in another study, on T cells in Graves' hyperthyroidism and ophthalmopathy. Per that study: Diagnosis relied on clinical symptoms, serum thyroxine and TRAb, thyroid ultrasound and orbital computed tomography.

Here the sequenced sample was peripheral blood mononuclear cells (PBMCs), taken at new diagnosis, from a patient treated with antithyroid drugs. The TCR sequence derives from a woman aged 25 to 39 with Graves disease.

CDR3 sequence (DNA): TGTGCCAGCAGTTTACGGCAGGAGTTTAATTCACCCCTCCACTTT. Translating it yields CASSLRQEFNSPLHF. The rearrangement uses TRBV12-3 or TRBV12-4 and TRBJ1-6; D gene unclear. The CDR3 runs 15 residues. Deletions cut 2 bases from V and 6 bases from J, with 11 bases between.